This T cell receptor beta chain was identified in a study of identical twins (TCRdb year 2016). With respect to the entire study: To test whether fetal clonotypes persist, the study used deep sequencing on TCR alpha and beta repertoires from monozygotic twins, unrelated adults of various ages, and cord blood. To rule out contamination, the twin experiments were replicated at different times with different library preparation protocols. Overall study outcomes, separate from this receptor: Fewer insertions were carried by abundant cord blood beta clonotypes; a weaker similar trend was observed in young adult naive repertoires, while no such trend was observed in memory repertoires. Out-of-frame TCR alpha sequences shared between twins showed an excess of low generation-probability sequences compared with coincidental sharing between unrelated individuals. In beta out-of-frame sequences, excess twin sharing was weaker, because having fewer shared sequences lowered the signal-to-noise ratio. Invariant T cells such as MAIT and iNKT could partly confound zero-insertion analyses, although diverse VJ usage argued against such confounding for most clonotypes. In monozygotic twins, out-of-frame TCR alpha sharing was systematically underestimated by recombination models, although the models agreed with sharing between unrelated individuals. Because the same donors could not be followed over many years, the conclusions depended on cross-sectional statistical analysis.

The receptor library was made with 5' RACE. Sequencing used an Illumina HiSeq 2000. Template switching introduced a universal primer binding site; the final cDNA contained a unique molecular identifier, enabling accurate counting of TCR cDNA molecules. First-strand cDNA for TCR alpha and beta chains was synthesized from specific primers in the conserved constant-segment region. Each cDNA library was double barcoded, with a SMART-Mk sample barcode plus Illumina barcodes, to control for contamination. TruSeq adapter sequences, together with Illumina sample barcodes, were added in two successive PCR steps. Sequencing of the TCR alpha and beta cDNA libraries was done on the Illumina HiSeq platform using custom primers. As for the original processing: MiGEC was used to process raw reads and extract unique molecular identifiers, and MiXCR was used to find CDR3 positions. Recombination models were inferred per individual with the repgenHMM and IGoR tools using an EM algorithm. Shared clonotypes were analyzed with the tcR package in R, and sharing was normalized by the product of cloneset sizes. Out-of-frame nonproductive sequences were analyzed to study raw recombination free of thymic and clonal selection effects. Using fastp at Q25 and MiXCR, TCRdb reprocessed the public reads and kept productive beta chains. A single entry per CDR3 protein holds the most common genes and DNA from its merged rows. These V and J calls rely on TCRdb rather than the paper's analysis. The sample table records about 470,000 distinct CDR3 sequences; roughly 24% of these occur just once. The ten biggest clones cover about 3% of the sample.

Points on this clonotype: The antigen this receptor binds is unknown. Base qualities are not recorded, but no much larger clone differs from it by a single base.

Every donor in the study was a healthy Caucasian. The twin cohort consisted of three pairs of female monozygotic twins, all aged roughly 18 to 29 years. Positive isolation kits from Invitrogen were used to isolate the CD4+ and CD8+ T cell populations. Including the terminal cysteine and phenylalanine, the CDR3 comprises 17 residues. CDR3 DNA only is kept here, 51 bases in frame from base 1. For CDR1 and CDR2, the germline V gene lists WSHSY and SAAADI. The V end gives up 6 bases and the J end 7 bases, leaving 10 bases in the junction not matched to a gene. The same data also contributed to another study, on T cells expressing NK-cell markers. As the second paper documents: Three sorted T-cell subsets (CD3+CD56+NKG2C+, CD3+CD56+NKG2C- and CD3+CD56-NKG2C+) from under ten donors had their TCR beta-chain repertoires profiled. Among the eight sequenced donors, seven were HCMV-seropositive and one was HCMV-seronegative. In several experiments an anti-gammadeltaTCR antibody was added to restrict sorting to alphabetaTCR-expressing T cells. For five or six donors, the dominant CD3+CD56+NKG2C+ clonotypes were among the top 10 CD8+ clonotypes and accounted for about 1.0-8% of CD8+ T cells. Those dominant clonotypes were again the most abundant among CD3+CD56-NKG2C+ cells in a handful of donors, at roughly 25-65%. It remained unclear whether the expanded NKG2C-expressing T cell clones were specific for HCMV antigens. The eight sequenced donors were randomly selected healthy volunteers, three men and five women. HCMV-specific IgG was detected in serum with a commercial ELISA kit to determine HCMV serostatus. Reads were demultiplexed and grouped by UMI with MIGEC, and clonotypes were assembled and quantified with MiTCR. To exclude erroneous sequences, only TCR cDNA sequences supported by at least two reads were retained. The tcR package was used for downstream repertoire analysis, with clonotypes matched between fractions based on CDR3 nucleotide sequence plus V segment. Antigen specificity was annotated against VDJdb with VDJmatch, allowing one amino acid substitution in CDR3.

The receptor was derived from a young woman in good health. What was sequenced was CD4+ T cells sorted from blood. Rearrangement joined TRBV10-2 to TRBJ2-1; 15 middle bases align to TRBD2. The sequenced DNA is TGCGCCAGCAGCCGAGGACTAGCGGGGGGGCCCAGGAATGAGCAGTTCTTC. Translated, this is CASSRGLAGGPRNEQFF.